The source of this T cell receptor (beta chain) is a study of regulatory T cells in long-lasting Graves disease. Background on the study: Persistent Graves' disease required over 5 years of antithyroid drugs and positive TSH receptor antibodies. Findings and limits, study-wide: Persistent-disease Graves' patients showed less TCR diversity than new cases. Few sampled subjects may have lowered accuracy.

The junction had 16 bases not matched to a gene; V was cut back by 3 bases and J by 4 bases. The germline V gene has CDR1 ENHRY and CDR2 SYGVKD. The CDR3 runs to 19 residues. Details on this clonotype: The antigen remains undetermined.

The time point denotes: persistent/refractory GD, antithyroid drugs over 5 years with positive TRAb. RNA isolated from PBMCs was used to make the TCR library. To make TCR beta libraries, researchers used iRepertoire HTBI primers and Arm-PCR of CDR3 regions. TCRdb processed the multiplex PCR reads anew with MiXCR; each CDR3 protein has one entry. Here the sample spans some 280,000 distinct CDR3 sequences, under 25% being singletons. The chain has TRBV10-3 and TRBJ2-2; 8 bases agree with TRBD1. The sequences come from peripheral blood mononuclear cells (PBMCs), collected when the disease was refractory, from a patient treated with antithyroid drugs. The TCR was taken from a female donor with Graves disease. The CDR3 sequence: CAISERRRGHLDGTGELFF. The CDR3 DNA reads TGTGCCATCAGTGAAAGGCGCAGGGGGCATCTAGACGGCACCGGGGAGCTGTTTTTT.